This TCR beta chain was observed in a study of cytomegalovirus exposure and HLA in healthy donors. Looking at the study overall: A subsequent analysis stated that the 100 to 150 validation repertoires were run on the same platform as the approximately 700 first-cohort repertoires. Study-level findings and limits: In the roughly 120 validation repertoires, about 94% of cluster scores exceeded 0, per a later analysis. Altogether, more than 150 TCR beta chains were recorded as cytomegalovirus-associated.

Generated by immunoSEQ multiplex PCR, the TCRdb table keeps only in-frame clones and is missing some. The repertoire holds about 330,000 clones, with about 90% as singletons. With respect to this clone: What it binds is unknown.

Germline lookup yields CDR1 SQVTM and CDR2 ANQGSEA. The CDR3 has 14 amino acids. Between the trimmed V and J ends, which lost 0 bases and 3 bases, there was a span of 12 bases. Sequenced material: PBMCs. The TCR comes from a woman aged 25 to 39 in good health and CMV-seropositive. V and J are TRBV29-1 and TRBJ2-7, with D perhaps assigned TRBD1 or TRBD2 (6 bases each). CDR3 in amino acids: CSVEDREGGYEQYF. Written as DNA, the CDR3 is TGCAGCGTTGAAGATAGAGAGGGGGGCTACGAGCAGTACTTC.